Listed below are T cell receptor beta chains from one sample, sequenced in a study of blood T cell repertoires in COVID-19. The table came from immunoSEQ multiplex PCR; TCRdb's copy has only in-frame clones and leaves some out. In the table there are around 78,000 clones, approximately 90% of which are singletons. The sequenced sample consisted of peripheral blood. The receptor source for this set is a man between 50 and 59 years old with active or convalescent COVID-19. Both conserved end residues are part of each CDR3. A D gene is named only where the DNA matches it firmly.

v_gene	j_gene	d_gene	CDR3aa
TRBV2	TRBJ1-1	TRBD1	CASGTERLNTEAFF
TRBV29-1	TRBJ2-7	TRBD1	CSVAARQGIYEQYF
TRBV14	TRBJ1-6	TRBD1	CASSPGVPGQGNSPLHF
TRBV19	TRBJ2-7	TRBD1	CASHGQGAREQYF
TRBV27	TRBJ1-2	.	CASSLGPRGGYGYTF
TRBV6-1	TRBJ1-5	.	CASSETGNQPQHF
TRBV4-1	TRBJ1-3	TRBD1	CASSQVGTGGSGNTIYF
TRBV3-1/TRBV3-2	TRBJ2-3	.	CASSQTGNADTQYF
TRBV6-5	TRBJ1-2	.	CASSYSRGGADGYTF
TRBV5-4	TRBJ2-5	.	CASSLEQGWETQYF
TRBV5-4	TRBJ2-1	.	CASRDSRESSYNEQFF
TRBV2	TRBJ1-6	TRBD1	CASSVAGQGNSPLHF
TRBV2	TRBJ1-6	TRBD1	CASSLRDRAYSPLHF
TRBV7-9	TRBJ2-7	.	CASSSYTGSSYEQYF
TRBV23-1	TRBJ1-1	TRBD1	CASSLPDRSKNTEAFF
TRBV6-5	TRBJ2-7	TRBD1	CASRPRDRSYEQYF
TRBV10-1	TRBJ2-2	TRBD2	CASSDTSGGTGELFF
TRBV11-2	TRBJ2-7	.	CASSLGTSGPYEQYF
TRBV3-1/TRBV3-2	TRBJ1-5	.	CASSPGSRGQPQHF
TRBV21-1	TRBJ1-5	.	CASIGGEPGNQPQHF
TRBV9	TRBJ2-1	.	CASSVERAEQFF
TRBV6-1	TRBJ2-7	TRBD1	CASSEGTGFAYEQYF
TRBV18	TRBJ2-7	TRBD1	CASSDRDSSYEQYF
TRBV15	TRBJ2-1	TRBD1	CATRTGLYNEQFF
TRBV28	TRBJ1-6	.	CASSLIQADSPLHF
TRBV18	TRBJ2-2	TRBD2	CASSPLMREYAGELFF
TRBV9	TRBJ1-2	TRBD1	CASSTWTGDNYGYTF
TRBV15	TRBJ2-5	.	CATSRGGGTETQYF
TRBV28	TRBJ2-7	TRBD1	CASTPGAGGAYEQYF
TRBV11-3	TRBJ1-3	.	CASSLPWESGNTIYF
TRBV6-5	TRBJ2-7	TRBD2	CASRRGAGGPYEQYF
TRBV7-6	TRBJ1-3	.	CASSLASGADGNTIYF
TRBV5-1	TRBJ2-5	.	CASSLAEETQYF
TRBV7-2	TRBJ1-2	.	CASSLSRLANYGYTF